The 24 T cell receptor beta chains in this list originate from one sample, sequenced in a study of blood T cell repertoires in COVID-19 (dated by TCRdb to 2018 to 2021). The method was the immunoSEQ multiplex PCR assay. The source is immuneACCESS, and TCRdb retained only in-frame sequences with V and J called. Part of the clones is not carried over; for the studies checked, unresolved V genes explain less than half of this, and the remainder is unexplained. The sample records 100,000 or so clones, approximately 90% of which are singletons. The ten largest make up about 1% of the sample. Sequences were obtained from peripheral blood. These TCRs come from a man aged 55 to 70 with acute or convalescent COVID-19.

V usage is TRBV6-1 and J usage is TRBJ1-1, with D hard to call. This CDR3 has 14 amino acids. Germline V gene sequence: CDR1 MNHNS, CDR2 SASEGT. Trimming shortened V by 2 bases and J by 6 bases, and 13 bases separated the two germline ends. In DNA, the CDR3 is TGTGCCAGCAGTGAAAACCCCAGGAGGGCTGAAGCTTTCTTT. Its translation is CASSENPRRAEAFF.

V and J are TRBV5-1 and TRBJ1-2; tentatively, D is TRBD1 (5 bases). Deletions cut 1 base from V and 6 bases from J, with 13 bases between. CDR1 SGHRS and CDR2 YFSETQ come from the germline V gene. This CDR3 contains 14 residues. The CDR3 loop reads CASSLRAGSDGYTF. CDR3 in DNA: TGCGCCAGCAGCTTGAGGGCAGGGTCGGATGGCTACACCTTC. Together with reference TRBV5-1 and TRBJ1-2, the CDR3 gives the full variable domain: KAGVTQTPRYLIKTRGQQVTLSCSPISGHRSVSWYQQTPGQGLQFLFEYFSETQRNKGNFPGRFSGRQFSNSRSEMNVSTLELGDSALYLCASSLRAGSDGYTFGSGTRLTVV.

V is TRBV30 and J is TRBJ1-2, with D possibly matching TRBD1 (5 bases). Trimming stripped 5 bases from V and 4 bases from J, with 14 bases between. From germline, CDR1 is GTSNPN and CDR2 SVGIG (reference sequence). The CDR3 length is 13 residues. The CDR3: CAWRWGESYGYTF. The CDR3, as DNA: TGTGCCTGGCGGTGGGGGGAGAGCTATGGCTACACCTTC.

This chain joins TRBV21-1 and TRBJ1-1; the D segment call TRBD1 is taken from the table without a DNA check. TRBV21-1 represents a pseudogene. The CDR3 consists of 13 residues. The CDR3 loop is CASSMRHPSEAFF. In nucleotides, the CDR3 is TGTGCCAGCAGCATGAGACACCCATCCGAAGCTTTCTTT.

The chain is built from TRBV5-1 and TRBJ2-3; 9 bases are a match to TRBD1. CDR1 is SGHRS, CDR2 YFSETQ, per germline. This CDR3 has 15 residues. Trimming removed 4 bases from V and 5 bases from J; junction bases left unmatched: 8. CDR3 nucleotide sequence: TGCGCCAGCAGCCAACGGACAGGGGATGGAGATACGCAGTATTTT. It specifies CASSQRTGDGDTQYF.

The rearrangement links TRBV5-8 to TRBJ2-7; the match to TRBD2 covers 10 bases. With V trimmed by 2 bases and J by 6 bases, 8 bases remained unmatched. Germline values: CDR1 SGHTS, CDR2 YDEGEE. The CDR3 is 15 amino acids. CDR3 in amino acids: CASSFRLAGRGEQYF. DNA for the CDR3: TGTGCCAGCAGCTTTCGACTAGCGGGCCGTGGCGAGCAGTACTTC.

The chain couples TRBV5-1 to TRBJ2-1, with 7 bases lining up with TRBD2. The germline V gene has CDR1 SGHRS and CDR2 YFSETQ. Trimming at V came to 7 bases and at J to 6 bases, leaving 10 bases not matched to a gene. The length of the CDR3 is 14 residues. The CDR3 bases are TGCGCCAGCGGGTTCGGGACTATTGTCAATGAGCAGTTCTTC. Protein: CASGFGTIVNEQFF. The full variable domain, its missing parts supplied by reference TRBV5-1 and TRBJ2-1, is KAGVTQTPRYLIKTRGQQVTLSCSPISGHRSVSWYQQTPGQGLQFLFEYFSETQRNKGNFPGRFSGRQFSNSRSEMNVSTLELGDSALYLCASGFGTIVNEQFFGPGTRLTVL.

This chain connects TRBV4-2 to TRBJ1-1; D possibly corresponds to TRBD1 (6 bases). CDR3 size: 17 residues. The V gene's germline CDR1 is LGHNA and CDR2 YNFKEQ. V lost 0 bases, J lost 1 base, and 15 bases lay in between. CDR3 region: CASSQETGGRGNTEAFF. The CDR3 DNA follows: TGTGCCAGCAGCCAAGAAACGGGGGGCCGGGGGAACACTGAAGCTTTCTTT.

The V gene is TRBV27, the J gene TRBJ1-2; TRBD1 agrees at 8 bases. Germline values: CDR1 MNHEY, CDR2 SMNVEV (reference sequence). The CDR3 runs 14 residues. Germline trimming cut 8 bases from V and 4 bases from J; bases unmatched to any gene: 9. This chain's CDR3 is CASRTSGGPYGYTF. In DNA, the CDR3 is TGTGCCAGCCGTACCTCAGGGGGCCCCTATGGCTACACCTTC.

The chain uses TRBV5-4 and TRBJ1-1; 7 positions agree with TRBD1. CDR1 is SGHNT and CDR2 is YYREEE in the germline V gene (reference sequence). The CDR3 has 13 amino acids. With V trimmed by 0 bases and J by 12 bases, 8 bases remained unmatched. The CDR3 DNA follows: TGTGCCAGCAGCTTGGACAGGGGCGATACAACTTTCTTT. Translation gives CASSLDRGDTTFF.

The chain joins TRBV18 to TRBJ2-3; unclear D gene. Trimming stripped 4 bases from V and 3 bases from J, with 5 bases between. Per the germline V gene, CDR1 is KGHSH and CDR2 is LQKENI. The CDR3 runs 12 residues. The CDR3, as DNA: TGTGCCAGCTCACTCGAGACAGATACGCAGTATTTT. Translation gives CASSLETDTQYF.

This clone was detected a few times. The V gene is TRBV6-1, the J gene TRBJ2-5; 8 bases map to TRBD1. The J segment lost 5 bases and the V segment lost 4 bases, leaving 12 bases of the junction unmatched. Per germline, CDR1 MNHNS and CDR2 SASEGT. This CDR3 has 16 residues. CDR3 nucleotide sequence: TGTGCCAGCAGTGGCCGGGGGACAGGTTTAATGGAGACCCAGTACTTC. It translates to CASSGRGTGLMETQYF.

The chain links TRBV28 to TRBJ1-5, with TRBD1 matching 9 bases. Germline V gene lookup returns CDR1 MDHEN and CDR2 SYDVKM. V was clipped by 8 bases and J by 6 bases; unmatched bases: 8. The CDR3 loop spans 14 amino acids. The CDR3 here is CASARDRVPQPQHF. In nucleotides, the CDR3 is TGTGCCAGCGCCCGGGACAGGGTTCCTCAGCCCCAGCATTTT.

The chain has TRBV11-2 and TRBJ1-4; a possible D gene is TRBD1 (6 bases). Germline lookup yields CDR1 SGHAT and CDR2 FQNNGV. V was cut by 8 bases and J by 7 bases, with 26 bases left in between. The CDR3 is made up of 17 amino acids. The CDR3 DNA is TGTGCCAGCTCCTTAGCAGGGGCCGCTCCCCCGTCTGAAAAACTGTTTTTT. This encodes CASSLAGAAPPSEKLFF.

This sequence joins TRBV2 and TRBJ2-5; 7 nucleotides line up with TRBD1. This CDR3 has 15 amino acids. J gave up 5 bases and V 5 bases, and 11 bases lay outside the gene matches. CDR1 and CDR2 (germline): SNHLY, FYNNEI. CDR3: CASSLQGNERETQYF. In nucleotides, the CDR3 is TGTGCCAGCAGTTTACAGGGGAATGAGCGCGAGACCCAGTACTTC.

This clone appeared a few times. The chain has TRBV6-6 and TRBJ2-7, with TRBD1 matching over 7 bases. Unmatched junction bases numbered 2, after V lost 5 bases and J lost 1 base. The CDR3 is 13 amino acids. From germline, CDR1 is MNHNY and CDR2 SVGAGI (reference sequence). This chain's CDR3 is CASSLDRSYEQYF. In DNA, the CDR3 is TGTGCCAGCAGTCTGGACAGGTCCTACGAGCAGTACTTC.

This sequence joins TRBV19 and TRBJ1-6, with 7 bases matching TRBD1. Germline V gives CDR1 LNHDA, CDR2 SQIVND (reference sequence). The CDR3 loop spans 16 amino acids. V was clipped by 3 bases and J by 9 bases; unmatched bases: 11. The DNA of the CDR3 is TGTGCCAGTAGTATGACCTCCAGGGGGGTCAGTTCACCCCTCCACTTT. Translating gives CASSMTSRGVSSPLHF.

This clone was counted between two and nine times. This chain links TRBV5-5 with TRBJ1-2, with TRBD1 matching over 10 bases. CDR3 size: 14 residues. V dropped 3 bases and J dropped 3; count of bases not matched to a gene: 2. Germline assignment: CDR1 SGHKS and CDR2 YYEKEE (reference sequence). The CDR3 region has the DNA TGTGCCAGCAGCTCGACAGGGGGCGACTATGGCTACACCTTC. Amino acid sequence: CASSSTGGDYGYTF.

This rearrangement joins TRBV29-1 to TRBJ2-5, with 12 bases matching TRBD2. V shed 8 bases and J 5 bases; nucleotides not matched to a gene: 6. Germline V lookup: CDR1 SQVTM, CDR2 ANQGSEA. The CDR3 is 13 amino acids. The CDR3 DNA sequence: TGCAGCACCTCGACTAGCGGGAGCGAGACCCAGTACTTC. Translation: CSTSTSGSETQYF.

The chain uses TRBV9 and TRBJ1-2; 8 nucleotides line up with TRBD1. Germline trimming cut 3 bases from V and 3 bases from J; bases unmatched to any gene: 1. This CDR3 has 13 amino acids. Germline lookup yields CDR1 SGDLS and CDR2 YYNGEE. The CDR3 DNA sequence: TGTGCCAGCAGCGAGGGACAGGACTATGGCTACACCTTC. Translated: CASSEGQDYGYTF.

This clone was seen once. This sequence joins TRBV28 and TRBJ1-2, with 9 bases that match TRBD1. The CDR3 runs 14 residues. The ends lost 7 bases at V and 7 bases at J; junction bases unmatched: 10. The germline V gene encodes CDR1 MDHEN and CDR2 SYDVKM. The CDR3 sequence is CASNFGGQGIGYTF. CDR3 DNA: TGTGCCAGCAATTTTGGGGGACAGGGTATTGGCTACACCTTC.

As concerns this clone: Other DNA sequences in this sample translate to the same CDR3. The chain has TRBV7-9 and TRBJ1-2; TRBD1 matches 10 bases. CDR1 and CDR2 from the germline V gene are SEHNR and FQNEAQ (reference sequence). CDR3 length equals 15 residues. The J segment lost 0 bases and the V segment lost 5 bases, leaving 3 bases of the junction unmatched. The CDR3 DNA follows: TGTGCCAGCAGCCTTGGGACAGGGGCTAACTATGGCTACACCTTC. It encodes CASSLGTGANYGYTF.

The J gene is TRBJ2-1, the V gene TRBV19, with TRBD2 matching 10 bases. The germline gives CDR1 LNHDA, CDR2 SQIVND (reference sequence). The junction had 4 bases not matched to a gene; V was cut back by 3 bases and J by 2 bases. This CDR3 has 16 residues. CDR3 nucleotides: TGTGCCAGTAGTATCGCTAGCGGGAGACCCTACAATGAGCAGTTCTTC. It specifies CASSIASGRPYNEQFF. The full variable domain, in which reference TRBV19 and TRBJ2-1 provide the parts outside the CDR3, is DGGITQSPKYLFRKEGQNVTLSCEQNLNHDAMYWYRQDPGQGLRLIYYSQIVNDFQKGDIAEGYSVSREKKESFPLTVTSAQKNPTAFYLCASSIASGRPYNEQFFGPGTRLTVL.

The gene calls are TRBV11-3 and TRBJ2-5; 13 positions agree with TRBD2. Per the germline V gene, CDR1 is SGHNT and CDR2 is YENEEA. The CDR3 spans 17 residues. V gave up 7 bases and J gave up 2 bases; unmatched junction bases: 10. The CDR3 coding sequence is TGTGCCAGCAACCTGGGACTAGCGGGAAACCGTCAAGAGACCCAGTACTTC. Protein product: CASNLGLAGNRQETQYF.